The rows below give T cell receptor beta chains drawn from one sample of a study of T-cell memory formation after mild COVID-19. TCRdb reprocessed the 5' RACE reads via MiXCR and lists one record per CDR3 protein. This table has 250,000 to 350,000 distinct CDR3 sequences, 15% to 20% appearing once. The sequencing sample was made of PBMCs or a T cell subset sorted from them (not recorded which). All receptors derive from a man younger than 35 who had mild COVID-19 (a few samples of this study predate the infection). Cell type and time point are not known. Each CDR3 is given with its conserved first and last residue.

TRBV6-6	TRBJ2-7	13	CASSYARKYEQYF
TRBV7-2	TRBJ2-7	18	CASSRRGLAGGIVDEQYF
TRBV7-2	TRBJ2-1	17	CASSPGRGGGIYNEQFF
TRBV11-2	TRBJ1-1	14	CASSLTGDGTEAFF
TRBV11-2	TRBJ2-1	15	CASSLTGNGLNEQFF
TRBV7-3	TRBJ1-5	15	CASSLWAGPYQPQHF
TRBV9	TRBJ1-6	16	CASSVAGGEPYSPLHF
TRBV29-1	TRBJ2-3	14	CSVEDSTGPDTQYF
TRBV10-2	TRBJ1-6	15	CASRQGLSYNSPLHF
TRBV6-1	TRBJ1-1	15	CASSEALEGNTEAFF